The rows below give T cell receptor beta chains drawn from one sample of a study of cytomegalovirus exposure and HLA in healthy donors. Profiling relied on immunoSEQ multiplex PCR, and the TCRdb table lists in-frame clones only, not all of them. Of some 120,000 clones in the sample, 70% to 80% were seen once. The sequenced material came from PBMCs. The receptor source for this set is a human donor in good health. The CDR3 runs from the conserved cysteine through the conserved F or W. Fields, in order: D gene, clone size, V gene, J gene, CDR3 DNA, CDR3 protein. The D gene is left open where the match is weak. The size field is filled for only some rows; it gives once, few, many or a size class.

D: TRBD2
size: few
V: TRBV2
J: TRBJ2-7
DNA: TGTGCCAGCAGTGCGGGACTAGCGGGACTCACCTACGAGCAGTACTTC
CDR3: CASSAGLAGLTYEQYF

D: .
size: .
V: TRBV27
J: TRBJ1-2
DNA: TGTGCCAGCAGTCTCTTCCCAACAGGGATTTATGGCTACACCTTC
CDR3: CASSLFPTGIYGYTF

D: TRBD2
size: .
V: TRBV29-1
J: TRBJ2-3
DNA: TGCAGCGTTGAGTCCAGAGCGGGAGGCCCCACAGATACGCAGTATTTT
CDR3: CSVESRAGGPTDTQYF

D: TRBD2
size: .
V: TRBV14
J: TRBJ2-3
DNA: TGTGCCAGCAGCCCTAGCGGGGGTAGTACGCAGTATTTT
CDR3: CASSPSGGSTQYF

D: .
size: .
V: TRBV30
J: TRBJ2-7
DNA: TGTGCCTGGATCACGCGGGGGGGAGGGACAGGTGGCACCTACGAGCAGTACTTC
CDR3: CAWITRGGGTGGTYEQYF

D: .
size: .
V: TRBV30
J: TRBJ1-5
DNA: TGTGCCTGGAGTGACGGGGGGTCCTTCAATCAGCCCCAGCATTTT
CDR3: CAWSDGGSFNQPQHF

D: TRBD1
size: .
V: TRBV2
J: TRBJ1-5
DNA: TGTGCCAGCAGTCTACAGGGGTATAGCAATCAGCCCCAGCATTTT
CDR3: CASSLQGYSNQPQHF

D: .
size: .
V: TRBV29-1
J: TRBJ1-1
DNA: TGCAGCGTTGACTCAGGGTCTAAAACTGAAGCTTTCTTT
CDR3: CSVDSGSKTEAFF

D: .
size: .
V: TRBV6-6
J: TRBJ2-5
DNA: TGTGCCAGCAGTTACTCGAATATTCGGGAGACCCAGTACTTC
CDR3: CASSYSNIRETQYF

D: .
size: .
V: TRBV7-2
J: TRBJ2-3
DNA: TGTGCCAGCAGCGTCAGGGGTGGGGGCTCAGATACGCAGTATTTT
CDR3: CASSVRGGGSDTQYF